Following are 26 T cell receptor beta chains from one sample sequenced in a study of T-cell memory formation after mild COVID-19. MiXCR was run by TCRdb on the 5' RACE reads, yielding one entry per CDR3 protein. The table includes 350,000 to 450,000 distinct CDR3 sequences, about 15% detected once. Sequencing used PBMCs or a T cell subset sorted from them (not recorded which). Source of these receptors: a man between 18 and 29 years old who had mild COVID-19 (a few samples of this study predate the infection). Cell type and time point are not known.

This clonotype was observed at least ten times. The V call is TRBV19, the J call TRBJ1-6, with D hard to call. With 3 bases removed from V and 4 bases from J, the gap between germline ends came to 7 bases. The length of the CDR3 is 14 residues. The germline V gene has CDR1 LNHDA and CDR2 SQIVND (reference sequence). CDR3 in amino acids: CASSIRPYNSPLHF. The CDR3 DNA follows: TGTGCCAGTAGTATTCGCCCGTATAATTCACCCCTCCACTTT.

In this sample, this clonotype turned up a few times. At one end, the junction sequence differs from germline, possibly due to a read error. The chain employs TRBV28 and TRBJ1-5, with TRBD1 matching over 7 bases. Germline CDR1 is MDHEN and CDR2 is SYDVKM. The CDR3 is made up of 17 amino acids. This CDR3 reads CASSLHRGFDSNKPQHF. The CDR3 DNA follows: TGTGCCAGCAGTTTACACAGGGGATTCGATAGCAATAAGCCCCAGCATTTT.

Only a few counts were recorded for this clonotype. The rearrangement joins TRBV12-3 or TRBV12-4 to TRBJ2-1; 8 bases match TRBD1. Trimming cost V 7 bases and J 2 bases; bases outside gene matches: 4. This CDR3 spans 14 amino acids. The chain's CDR3 is CASTGQGPYNEQFF. The CDR3 DNA is TGTGCCAGCACAGGACAGGGACCCTACAATGAGCAGTTCTTC.

This rearrangement joins TRBV6-5 to TRBJ2-5; D is possibly TRBD1 (5 bases). The ends were cut back, 2 bases at V and 4 bases at J, with 14 bases in the middle. Germline lookup yields CDR1 MNHEY and CDR2 SVGAGI. The CDR3 contains 15 residues. CDR3 sequence: CASSYGLQVGETQYF. The CDR3 DNA reads as TGTGCCAGCAGTTACGGTCTACAGGTGGGAGAGACCCAGTACTTC.

This clonotype was picked up a small number of times. The CDR3 is CASSVDNSPLHF. For the CDR3, the DNA is TGTGCCAGCAGCGTAGATAATTCACCCCTCCACTTT. The chain combines TRBV9 with TRBJ1-6; no clear D gene. Germline values: CDR1 SGDLS, CDR2 YYNGEE. Between the trimmed V and J ends, which lost 0 bases and 5 bases, there was a span of 0 bases. The CDR3 length is 12 residues.

Only a few counts were recorded for this clonotype. The rearrangement links TRBV4-3 to TRBJ2-1; D remains ambiguous. Germline lookup yields CDR1 LGHNA and CDR2 YSLEER. Trimming left V 1 base short and J 0 bases short, with 13 bases between. This CDR3 has 17 amino acids. CDR3 region: CASSQGVGQSSYNEQFF. The CDR3, as DNA: TGCGCCAGCAGCCAAGGTGTTGGCCAGAGCTCCTACAATGAGCAGTTCTTC.

V gene TRBV7-2 combines with J gene TRBJ1-1; weak D call: TRBD1 (6 bases). The CDR3 spans 15 residues. V lost 5 bases and J lost 0, with 13 bases in between. The germline gives CDR1 SGHTA, CDR2 FQGNSA. The CDR3 sequence: CASSQGKGVNTEAFF. In DNA, the CDR3 is TGTGCCAGCAGCCAGGGGAAAGGGGTGAACACTGAAGCTTTCTTT.

In this sample, this clonotype turned up a few times. The chain combines TRBV6-2 or TRBV6-3 with TRBJ2-3; D remains ambiguous. V gave up 5 bases and J gave up 0 bases, with 15 bases separating them. The CDR3 consists of 16 residues. Germline-derived CDR1 and CDR2 are MNHEY and SVGEGT. The DNA of the CDR3 is TGTGCCAGCAGTGCCCCTTGGGGAACTAGCACAGATACGCAGTATTTT. It codes for CASSAPWGTSTDTQYF.

The chain couples TRBV5-8 to TRBJ2-7; 7 bases match TRBD2. Germline trimming cut 3 bases from V and 3 bases from J; bases unmatched to any gene: 9. This CDR3 contains 15 residues. CDR1 is SGHTS, CDR2 YDEGEE, per germline. The CDR3 DNA is TGTGCCAGCAGCTCCCGGACTAGGAGCCTCTACGAGCAGTACTTC. Translating it yields CASSSRTRSLYEQYF.

This clonotype was counted only a few times. This chain connects TRBV4-1 to TRBJ1-5; maybe TRBD1 (6 bases). The germline CDR1 and CDR2 sequences are MGHRA and YSYEKL. CDR3 size: 18 residues. V lost 0 bases to trimming and J lost 6 bases, with 21 bases between them. The CDR3 sequence: CASSQEVPVPDRSQPQHF. As DNA, the CDR3 is TGCGCCAGCAGCCAAGAGGTCCCGGTACCGGACAGATCTCAGCCCCAGCATTTT.

In its sample, this clonotype was seen a few times. V usage is TRBV27 and J usage is TRBJ2-5; weak D call: TRBD2 (6 bases). Trimming shortened V by 4 bases and J by 8 bases, and 14 bases separated the two germline ends. CDR1 is MNHEY and CDR2 is SMNVEV in the germline V gene (reference sequence). This CDR3 contains 13 residues. The CDR3 reads CASSSGVMETQYF. As DNA, the CDR3 is TGTGCCAGCAGTTCGGGAGTGATGGAAACCCAGTACTTC.

This rearrangement joins TRBV5-1 to TRBJ2-2, with 7 bases that match TRBD1. V lost 4 bases, J lost 3 bases, and 6 bases stayed unmatched. CDR3 length equals 15 residues. Germline V gene data show CDR1 as SGHRS and CDR2 as YFSETQ. The CDR3 is CASSAEQGHTGELFF. CDR3 sequence (DNA): TGCGCCAGCAGCGCGGAACAGGGGCACACCGGGGAGCTGTTTTTT.

The chain employs TRBV7-3 and TRBJ1-2, with 9 bases that match TRBD1. Germline lookup yields CDR1 SGHTA and CDR2 FQGTGA. The length of the CDR3 is 13 residues. V lost 3 bases, J lost 10 bases, and 6 bases stayed unmatched. The CDR3 DNA sequence: TGTGCCAGCAGCTTCACAGGGGGCAACGACTACACCTTC. Translating it yields CASSFTGGNDYTF.

The V and J genes are TRBV18 and TRBJ2-3; 10 nucleotides match TRBD1. The CDR3 extends over 16 amino acids. V lost 3 bases and J lost 6; bases outside the gene matches: 9. The germline gives CDR1 KGHSH, CDR2 LQKENI. The CDR3 nucleotides are TGTGCCAGCTCACCTAGGGACAGGGGAATCACTGATACGCAGTATTTT. Translation gives CASSPRDRGITDTQYF.

This clonotype came up a few times. This chain links TRBV24-1 with TRBJ2-6; TRBD1 might be the D (5 bases). From germline, CDR1 is KGHDR and CDR2 SFDVKD. CDR3 size: 16 residues. Trimming shortened V by 2 bases and J by 4 bases, and 11 bases separated the two germline ends. CDR3 in DNA: TGTGCCACCAGTGATTCTTTGGGGCGCGGGGCCAACGTCCTGACTTTC. Translated: CATSDSLGRGANVLTF.

This clonotype was counted many times. The chain links TRBV30 to TRBJ2-2; D is uncertain. V lost 4 bases and J lost 0, with 9 bases in between. Germline CDR1 GTSNPN, CDR2 SVGIG (reference sequence). The CDR3 has 14 residues. The CDR3 is CAWNRATNTGELFF. The CDR3 coding sequence is TGTGCCTGGAATAGGGCTACGAACACCGGGGAGCTGTTTTTT.

This clonotype was seen repeatedly, ten times or more. This chain uses TRBV7-2 with TRBJ2-3; 14 bases are a match to TRBD2. This CDR3 comprises 17 residues. Trimming cost V 5 bases and J 1 base; bases outside gene matches: 5. Germline-derived CDR1 and CDR2 are SGHTA and FQGNSA. The DNA of the CDR3 is TGTGCCAGCAGCCCGGTGGGACTAGCGGGGGGCACAGATACGCAGTATTTT. Translating it yields CASSPVGLAGGTDTQYF.

The chain has TRBV15 and TRBJ1-3; D not resolved. Germline assignment: CDR1 LNHNV and CDR2 YYDKDF (reference sequence). CDR3 length: 18 residues. V lost 3 bases and J 0 bases, leaving 18 bases between the germline ends. CDR3 nucleotides: TGTGCCACCAGCAGCTTCGTGGAATGGGCTTACTCTGGAAACACCATATATTTT. Translated, it gives CATSSFVEWAYSGNTIYF.

The table lists this clonotype with a few counts. The chain employs TRBV6-6 and TRBJ2-6; 7 positions agree with TRBD1. The V and J ends lost 6 bases and 0 bases, in that order; junction bases with no gene match: 8. Germline CDR1 and CDR2: MNHNY and SVGAGI (reference sequence). The CDR3 has 17 residues. CDR3 sequence reads: CASSRRQGRSGANVLTF. CDR3 DNA: TGTGCCAGCAGCAGAAGACAGGGACGCTCTGGGGCCAACGTCCTGACTTTC.

The gene calls are TRBV30 and TRBJ1-2; tentative D call: TRBD1 (5 bases). The CDR3 is 14 amino acids. Trimming removed 0 bases from V and 8 bases from J, with 16 bases in between. CDR1 is GTSNPN and CDR2 is SVGIG in the germline V gene (reference sequence). CDR3 sequence reads: CAWSVKTRVGGYTF. Here the CDR3 DNA reads TGTGCCTGGAGTGTAAAAACCAGGGTGGGAGGCTACACCTTC.

This clonotype came up a few times. CDR3 in DNA: TGTGCCAGCAGCTTTAGCAGGGACAGGGGGTTACCCTACGAGCAGTACGTC. Protein product: CASSFSRDRGLPYEQYV. The chain carries TRBV7-9 and TRBJ2-7, with TRBD1 matching 11 bases. V trimming: 3 bases; J trimming: 2 bases; junction bases outside the gene matches: 9. The CDR3 extends over 17 amino acids. Germline V gives CDR1 SEHNR, CDR2 FQNEAQ (reference sequence).

V usage is TRBV7-6 and J usage is TRBJ2-2; 14 bases agree with TRBD2. Germline V CDR1 and CDR2: SGHVS, FNYEAQ. CDR3 length: 17 amino acids. With 1 base clipped from V and 6 bases from J, the junction kept 4 bases outside the gene matches. CDR3 region: CASSLEGLAGEPGELFF. The CDR3, as DNA: TGTGCCAGCAGCTTAGAGGGACTAGCGGGGGAGCCCGGGGAGCTGTTTTTT.

The chain is built from TRBV20-1 and TRBJ1-1; D gene uncertain. The CDR3 runs to 17 residues. Germline values: CDR1 DFQATT, CDR2 SNEGSKA (reference sequence). Trimming pared 0 bases from V and 0 bases from J, leaving 17 bases between. Here the CDR3 DNA reads TGCAGTGCTAGAGATCTCGAAAGGGCGTTTATGAACACTGAAGCTTTCTTT. This sequence encodes CSARDLERAFMNTEAFF.

In its sample, this clonotype was seen a few times. This chain uses TRBV12-3 or TRBV12-4 with TRBJ2-1; D call uncertain. Trimming took off 2 bases at V and 6 bases at J, with 8 bases between the two ends. The CDR3 extends over 13 amino acids. The CDR3 protein is CASSLLPANEQFF. The CDR3 DNA reads as TGTGCCAGCAGTTTATTACCGGCCAATGAGCAGTTCTTC.

This clonotype has just a few counts. This chain uses TRBV30 with TRBJ2-1; 7 bases match TRBD1. The germline CDR1 and CDR2 sequences are GTSNPN and SVGIG (reference sequence). CDR3 length equals 14 residues. Trimming removed 3 bases from V and 4 bases from J; junction bases left unmatched: 6. For the CDR3, the DNA is TGTGCCTGGAGAAACCCGGGACAGTACAATGAGCAGTTCTTC. It codes for CAWRNPGQYNEQFF.

This clonotype was seen only a few times. The rearrangement links TRBV13 to TRBJ2-4; D is possibly TRBD2 (6 bases). This CDR3 has 15 residues. Looked up from germline, CDR1 is PRHDT and CDR2 is FYEKMQ (reference sequence). Trimming shortened V by 5 bases and J by 0 bases, and 11 bases separated the two germline ends. CDR3: CASSDSGLAKNIQYF. CDR3 bases: TGTGCCAGCAGCGATAGCGGACTAGCCAAAAACATTCAGTACTTC.